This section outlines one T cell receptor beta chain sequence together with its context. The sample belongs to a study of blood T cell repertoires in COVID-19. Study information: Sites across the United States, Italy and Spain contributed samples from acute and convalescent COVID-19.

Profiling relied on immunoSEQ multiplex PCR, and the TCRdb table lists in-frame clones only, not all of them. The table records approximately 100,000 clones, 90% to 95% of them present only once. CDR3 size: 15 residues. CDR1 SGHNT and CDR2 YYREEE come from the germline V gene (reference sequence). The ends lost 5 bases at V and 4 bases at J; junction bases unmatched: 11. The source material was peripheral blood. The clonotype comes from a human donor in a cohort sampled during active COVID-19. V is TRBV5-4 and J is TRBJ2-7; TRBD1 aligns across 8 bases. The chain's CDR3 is CASRPTGGELYEQYF. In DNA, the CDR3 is TGTGCCAGCAGGCCAACAGGGGGAGAATTGTACGAGCAGTACTTC.